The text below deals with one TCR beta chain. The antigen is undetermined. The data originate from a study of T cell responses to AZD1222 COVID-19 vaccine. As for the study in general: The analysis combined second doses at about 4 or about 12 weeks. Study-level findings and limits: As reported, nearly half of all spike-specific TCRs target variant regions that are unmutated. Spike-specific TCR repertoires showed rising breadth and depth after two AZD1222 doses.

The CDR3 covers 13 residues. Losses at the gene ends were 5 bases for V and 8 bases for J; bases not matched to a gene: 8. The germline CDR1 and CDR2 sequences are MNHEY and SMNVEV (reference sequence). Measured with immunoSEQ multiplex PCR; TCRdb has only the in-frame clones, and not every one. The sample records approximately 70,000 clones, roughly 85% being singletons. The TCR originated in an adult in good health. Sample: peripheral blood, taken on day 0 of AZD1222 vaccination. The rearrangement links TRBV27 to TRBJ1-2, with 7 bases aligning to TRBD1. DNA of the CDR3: TGTGCCAGCAGTGTAACCCGACAGGGAGGCTACACCTTC. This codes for CASSVTRQGGYTF.